A selection of T cell receptor beta chains follows, all from one sample in a study of blood T cell repertoires in COVID-19. Using immunoSEQ multiplex PCR, the repertoire was profiled, and TCRdb retains in-frame clones only, with some absent. The sample shows some 330,000 clones, about four fifths of them seen only once. Sequenced input: PBMCs or T cells enriched from blood (not recorded which). The receptors were sampled from a woman aged 50 to 60 who had recovered from COVID-19. The CDR3 runs from the conserved cysteine through the conserved F or W. The D gene is left open where the match is weak. The size field is filled for only some rows; it gives once, few, many or a size class.

TRBV11-3	TRBD1	-	TRBJ1-1	TGTGCCAGCAGCTTGGGACAGGCCCACACTGAAGCTTTCTTT	CASSLGQAHTEAFF
TRBV24-1	-	-	TRBJ2-7	TGTGCCACCAGTGATTCGCGACTAATTCAACGGGGGTACGAGCAGTACTTC	CATSDSRLIQRGYEQYF
TRBV12-3/TRBV12-4	-	-	TRBJ1-2	TGTGCCAGCAGTTTGCCCCCCCCGCGCGGCTACACCTTC	CASSLPPPRGYTF
TRBV7-2	TRBD1	few	TRBJ1-2	TGTGCCAGCAGCTTAAAGAGACAGGGGGATGGCTACACCTTC	CASSLKRQGDGYTF
TRBV19	TRBD1	-	TRBJ2-2	TGTGCCAGTAGTTCGCCGGGACAGGGGTTGCGAGCCACCGGGGAGCTGTTTTTT	CASSSPGQGLRATGELFF
TRBV5-1	-	-	TRBJ2-3	TGCGCCAGCAGCCTATTTGCAGGTAGCACAGATACGCAGTATTTT	CASSLFAGSTDTQYF
TRBV7-2	TRBD1	-	TRBJ1-2	TGTGCCAGCAGCTCTCGACAGGGGGGGAATGGCTACACCTTC	CASSSRQGGNGYTF
TRBV2	-	-	TRBJ1-6	TGTGCCAGCAAACGAGGGCCAACGAATTCACCCCTCCACTTT	CASKRGPTNSPLHF
TRBV7-2	-	-	TRBJ1-6	TGTGCCAGCAGCCACACTCAGGGACTCTCCTATAATTCACCCCTCCACTTT	CASSHTQGLSYNSPLHF
TRBV3-1/TRBV3-2	-	-	TRBJ2-7	TGTGCCAGCAGCCACTCTACGGGCTACGAGCAGTACTTC	CASSHSTGYEQYF
TRBV5-4	-	-	TRBJ1-2	TGTGCCAGCAGCAATACAGAGCCTGGCTACACCTTC	CASSNTEPGYTF
TRBV5-4	-	-	TRBJ1-5	TGTGCCAGCAGGGTATGGGGAGACAATCAGCCCCAGCATTTT	CASRVWGDNQPQHF
TRBV6-5	TRBD2	-	TRBJ2-1	TGTGCCAGCAGTTACTTGCGGACTAGCAATGAGCAGTTCTTC	CASSYLRTSNEQFF
TRBV18	-	-	TRBJ2-5	TGTGCCAGCTCACCACGACAGCAAGAGACCCAGTACTTC	CASSPRQQETQYF
TRBV28	TRBD1	-	TRBJ1-4	TGTGCCAGCAAAGGGGGCCTTGTTGAAAAACTGTTTTTT	CASKGGLVEKLFF
TRBV29-1	-	-	TRBJ1-2	TGCAGCGTTGACGGCGAGGGAAGCTATGGCTACACCTTC	CSVDGEGSYGYTF
TRBV15	-	-	TRBJ2-7	TGTGCCACCAGCAGTGGAGGGGCGAGGGGCTACGAGCAGTACTTC	CATSSGGARGYEQYF
TRBV2	-	-	TRBJ1-5	TGTGCCAGCAGTGAACTGACAGCCTATAGCAATCAGCCCCAGCATTTT	CASSELTAYSNQPQHF
TRBV10-3	-	once	TRBJ1-5	TGTGCCATCAGTGAGACCTCAGGTTCCAATCAGCCCCAGCATTTT	CAISETSGSNQPQHF
TRBV6-2/TRBV6-3	-	once	TRBJ1-5	TGTGCCAGCAGTTACTCGCAGGTTAATCAGCCCCAGCATTTT	CASSYSQVNQPQHF
TRBV5-4	-	-	TRBJ2-7	TGTGCCAGCAGCTCACACATAGCGTCCGAGCAGTACTTC	CASSSHIASEQYF
TRBV27	-	-	TRBJ1-4	TGTGCCAGCAGTCCACCCGCGGGACGGCGTAATGAAAAACTGTTTTTT	CASSPPAGRRNEKLFF
TRBV7-3	TRBD2	-	TRBJ2-3	TGTGCCAGCAGCTCGGGACTAGCGGGGGTAACAGATACGCAGTATTTT	CASSSGLAGVTDTQYF
TRBV9	-	-	TRBJ1-1	TGTGCCAGCAGCTCCCATACAGGGTGGGGCACTGAAGCTTTCTTT	CASSSHTGWGTEAFF
TRBV10-3	-	few	TRBJ1-2	TGTGCCATCAGTGACGGGGGATCCTATGGCTACACCTTC	CAISDGGSYGYTF
TRBV27	-	-	TRBJ1-5	TGTGCCAGCAGTTTAATGGGAGGGGTTCAGCCCCAGCATTTT	CASSLMGGVQPQHF
TRBV12-3/TRBV12-4	-	-	TRBJ2-1	TGTGCCAGCAGTTTACGTACAGGAGCTAAGCAGTTCTTC	CASSLRTGAKQFF
TRBV7-9	TRBD2	-	TRBJ2-1	TGTGCCAGCAGCACGGGAGGAGTTAATGAGCAGTTCTTC	CASSTGGVNEQFF
TRBV19	TRBD2	-	TRBJ2-3	TGTGCCAGCGGGGTGGTAGCGGGGGGGCCGAGCACAGATACGCAGTATTTT	CASGVVAGGPSTDTQYF
TRBV5-1	TRBD1	-	TRBJ2-2	TGCGCCAGCAGCCCCCGACAGGGGGCTCCGAACACCGGGGAGCTGTTTTTT	CASSPRQGAPNTGELFF
TRBV30	-	-	TRBJ2-1	TGTGCCTGGGGGGGAGGCAATGAGCAGTTCTTC	CAWGGGNEQFF
TRBV6-2/TRBV6-3	-	-	TRBJ1-5	TGTGCCAGCGGCCGTTCTTTTGGGCAGAATCAGCCCCAGCATTTT	CASGRSFGQNQPQHF
TRBV29-1	-	few	TRBJ1-1	TGCAGCGTTGTTCAGAACACTGAAGCTTTCTTT	CSVVQNTEAFF
TRBV21-1	-	-	TRBJ2-2	TGTGCCAGCAGAATTGGGGGAGGGCCCCGTGCCGGGGAGCTGTTTTTT	CASRIGGGPRAGELFF
TRBV6-2/TRBV6-3	-	-	TRBJ2-4	TGTGCCAGCAGCCCCCACCTTTCGACAGGCCCAGCCAAAAACATTCAGTACTTC	CASSPHLSTGPAKNIQYF
TRBV7-2	TRBD1	few	TRBJ2-1	TGTGCCAGCAGCCGGACAGGGGGCGCTGGGAATGAGCAGTTCTTC	CASSRTGGAGNEQFF
TRBV7-3	TRBD1	-	TRBJ2-1	TGTGCCAGCAGCCCAGGACAGGGGGCTGAGCAGTTCTTC	CASSPGQGAEQFF
TRBV29-1	-	-	TRBJ2-1	TGCAGCGTTGGACGGGACACCTACAATGAGCAGTTCTTC	CSVGRDTYNEQFF
TRBV6-2/TRBV6-3	TRBD2	-	TRBJ2-7	TGTGCCAGCAGTGCACGATTAGCGGGGTACTCCTACGAGCAGTACTTC	CASSARLAGYSYEQYF
TRBV12-3/TRBV12-4	-	-	TRBJ1-1	TGTGCCAGCAGCCCTCAAGGGGGTAGAGCTTTCTTT	CASSPQGGRAFF
TRBV25-1	-	-	TRBJ2-1	TGTGCCAGCAGGGGACATGGCTACAATGAGCAGTTCTTC	CASRGHGYNEQFF
TRBV18	-	few	TRBJ2-7	TGTGCCAGCTCACCACCGAGCTCCTACGAGCAGTACTTC	CASSPPSSYEQYF
TRBV7-9	-	-	TRBJ2-1	TGTGCCAGCAGCTTCGTGGAGGGGTTGCCCTACAATGAGCAGTTCTTC	CASSFVEGLPYNEQFF
TRBV30	-	-	TRBJ1-2	TGTGCCTGGAAGGCGTCGGGACATCATTTTCCCATGAGCTATGGCTACACCTTC	CAWKASGHHFPMSYGYTF
TRBV2	-	-	TRBJ1-5	TGTGCCAGCAGTGCCGACAGAGGTAGCAATCAGCCCCAGCATTTT	CASSADRGSNQPQHF
TRBV6-5	TRBD1	-	TRBJ1-3	TGTGCCAGCAGCACGGGGACAGGGGGACTGAACACCATATATTTT	CASSTGTGGLNTIYF
TRBV6-1	-	once	TRBJ1-2	TGTGCCAGCAGTGATTACGGGGGGAACTATGGCTACACCTTC	CASSDYGGNYGYTF
TRBV6-4	-	-	TRBJ1-3	TGTGCCACCCGGCCTCGAGGGACTGGAAACACCATATATTTT	CATRPRGTGNTIYF
TRBV6-5	-	-	TRBJ1-1	TGTGCCAGCAGTTACTCCACCGACAGGGAAGCTTTCTTT	CASSYSTDREAFF
TRBV5-6	-	once	TRBJ1-6	TGTGCCAGCAGCTTGCCCGGACAAGCCTCTACACCCCTCCACTTT	CASSLPGQASTPLHF
TRBV5-5	TRBD1	-	TRBJ1-2	TGTGCCAGCAGCTTGCCAGGGGACAGGCGACCGCCCTATGGCTACACCTTC	CASSLPGDRRPPYGYTF
TRBV6-6	-	few	TRBJ1-2	TGTGCCAGCAAGCTAGGGGGAAGGGCTAACTATGGCTACACCTTC	CASKLGGRANYGYTF
TRBV25-1	-	-	TRBJ2-7	TGTGCCAGCAGTGTCCCGACGGGCTACGAGCAGTACTTC	CASSVPTGYEQYF
TRBV3-1/TRBV3-2	TRBD2	-	TRBJ2-1	TGTGCCAGCAGCCGGCGGGGGGGCCTTTACAATGAGCAGTTCTTC	CASSRRGGLYNEQFF
TRBV18	-	-	TRBJ2-7	TGTGCCAGCTCACCGCTACTCAGGGCAAACTACGAGCAGTACTTC	CASSPLLRANYEQYF
TRBV5-6	TRBD1	-	TRBJ1-4	TGTGCCAGCAACCTCGCGACAGGGGGTCTTAATGAAAAACTGTTTTTT	CASNLATGGLNEKLFF
TRBV7-3	TRBD2	-	TRBJ2-1	TGTGCCAGCAGCCTAACTAGCGGGAGGTTCGATGAGCAGTTCTTC	CASSLTSGRFDEQFF
TRBV7-8	-	-	TRBJ2-5	TGTGCCAGCAGCTTAGGACGGGGGTCAGAGACCCAGTACTTC	CASSLGRGSETQYF